Reported below is one T cell receptor (beta chain). Its antigen is undetermined. These data are taken from a study of cytomegalovirus exposure and HLA in healthy donors. The donors, nominally healthy at sampling, likely had unrecorded immune exposures. Researchers ran the PCR with 60 Vbeta and 13 Jbeta primers. Here immunoSEQ multiplex PCR was the method, and the copy in TCRdb shows in-frame clones only, minus some. The data contain about 140,000 clones, 80% of them singletons. Study-level results: Rare sequences made up most TCRs, while some public TCRs were found in many donors. CMV serostatus was the sole immune exposure information available. Judged likely to be a sequencing artifact was a cluster of highly shared sequence variants.

Trimming removed 0 bases from V and 0 bases from J, with 10 bases in between. Germline CDR1 is SGHDT and CDR2 is YYEEEE. This CDR3 has 16 residues. This receptor was taken from a male donor in good health and CMV-seropositive. The rearrangement links TRBV5-6 to TRBJ1-3; no firm D call. The material sequenced was PBMCs. CDR3 region: CASSLDERSSGNTIYF. The CDR3 DNA is TGTGCCAGCAGCTTGGATGAACGGAGCTCTGGAAACACCATATATTTT.